Shown below are 23 T cell receptor beta chains from a single sample sequenced in a study of cytomegalovirus exposure and HLA in healthy donors. In the PCR, 60 Vbeta and 13 Jbeta primers were used. Profiled with immunoSEQ multiplex PCR; TCRdb holds only in-frame clones, not every one. The repertoire includes around 200,000 clones, just under 85% of them detected once, and 0.58% sits in the top ten. Sequenced material: PBMCs. These receptors were collected from a middle-aged woman in good health and CMV-seronegative.

The V gene is TRBV2, the J gene TRBJ2-2; tentatively, D is TRBD1 (5 bases). CDR3 length equals 14 residues. V lost 11 bases and J 7 bases, leaving 20 bases between the germline ends. Germline-derived CDR1 and CDR2 are SNHLY and FYNNEI. The CDR3 bases are TGTGCCGGCAACCCCGACGGACAATACGGGGAGCTGTTTTTT. Amino acids: CAGNPDGQYGELFF. Full variable domain (remainder filled in from reference TRBV2 and TRBJ2-2): EPEVTQTPSHQVTQMGQEVILRCVPISNHLYFYWYRQILGQKVEFLVSFYNNEISEKSEIFDDQFSVERPDGSNFTLKIRSTKLEDSAMYFCAGNPDGQYGELFFGEGSRLTVL.

This clone showed up just once. The chain combines TRBV9 with TRBJ2-7, with D possibly being TRBD1 (6 bases). Trimming pared 0 bases from V and 0 bases from J, leaving 10 bases between. This CDR3 has 15 amino acids. Looked up from germline, CDR1 is SGDLS and CDR2 is YYNGEE. The CDR3, as DNA: TGTGCCAGCAGCGTAGGACAGGTGGGCTCCTACGAGCAGTACTTC. Residues: CASSVGQVGSYEQYF.

The chain couples TRBV7-9 to TRBJ2-7; 8 nucleotides match TRBD1. Germline CDR1 reads SEHNR; CDR2 reads FQNEAQ (reference sequence). J was trimmed by 2 bases and V by 1 base; bases with no gene match: 1. The CDR3 has 14 amino acids. CDR3 coding DNA: TGTGCCAGCAGCTTAGGGACAGGGACCTACGAGCAGTACTTC. It encodes CASSLGTGTYEQYF.

The genes are TRBV5-1 and TRBJ2-6, with D tentatively TRBD1 (6 bases). This CDR3 region has 21 residues. V dropped 4 bases and J dropped 4 bases, with 30 bases sitting between them. Germline V gene data show CDR1 as SGHRS and CDR2 as YFSETQ. The CDR3 sequence: CASSQFFLEPTGVSGANVLTF. For the CDR3, the DNA is TGCGCCAGCAGCCAGTTTTTTTTGGAGCCGACAGGAGTGTCCGGGGCCAACGTCCTGACTTTC.

The rearrangement links TRBV19 to TRBJ1-6; no reliable D call. The CDR3 runs 14 residues. V gave up 3 bases and J gave up 8 bases, with 11 bases separating them. CDR1 LNHDA and CDR2 SQIVND come from the germline V gene (reference sequence). The CDR3 here is CASSITKGDSPLHF. DNA for the CDR3: TGTGCCAGTAGTATCACAAAAGGAGATTCACCCCTCCACTTT.

In regard to this clone: This sample also contains other DNA sequences that code for the same CDR3. This chain connects TRBV6-5 to TRBJ2-6, with D maybe TRBD1 (6 bases). This CDR3 is 15 amino acids long. Germline CDR1 is MNHEY and CDR2 is SVGAGI. The V and J ends lost 2 bases and 1 base respectively, with 6 bases between them. CDR3 DNA: TGTGCCAGCAGTTACAGGGGGTCTGGGGCCAACGTCCTGACTTTC. Protein sequence: CASSYRGSGANVLTF.

The gene calls are TRBV28 and TRBJ2-3; D is possibly TRBD1 (6 bases). There are 14 residues in the CDR3. V shed 3 bases and J shed 4 bases, with 11 bases lying between them. Looked up from germline, CDR1 is MDHEN and CDR2 is SYDVKM. This CDR3 is CASSFGQIPDTQYF. For the CDR3, the DNA is TGTGCCAGCAGTTTCGGACAGATACCAGATACGCAGTATTTT.

This sequence joins TRBV2 and TRBJ1-5; tentatively, D is TRBD1 (5 bases). The CDR3 is 16 residues long. The V gene's germline CDR1 is SNHLY and CDR2 FYNNEI. Trimming pared 3 bases from V and 2 bases from J, leaving 14 bases between. The CDR3 coding sequence is TGTGCCAGCAGTGAGACCAGACAGTCCCGCAATCAGCCCCAGCATTTT. This codes for CASSETRQSRNQPQHF.

The chain has TRBV30 and TRBJ1-2, with 9 bases matching TRBD1. Germline CDR1 and CDR2: GTSNPN and SVGIG (reference sequence). This CDR3 region has 14 residues. With V trimmed by 3 bases and J by 3 bases, 5 bases remained unmatched. CDR3 residues: CAWSDRGIHYGYTF. The CDR3 DNA reads as TGTGCCTGGAGCGACAGGGGGATACACTATGGCTACACCTTC.

The chain has TRBV10-3 and TRBJ2-4, with a weak D call TRBD1 (7 bases). The V gene's germline CDR1 is ENHRY and CDR2 SYGVKD. V lost 3 bases, J lost 0 bases, and 15 bases lay in between. This CDR3 spans 17 amino acids. This CDR3 reads CAISDRQGGIAKNIQYF. The CDR3 coding sequence is TGTGCCATCAGTGACAGACAGGGAGGAATAGCCAAAAACATTCAGTACTTC.

This clone appeared a few times. V gene TRBV5-6 combines with J gene TRBJ2-7, with TRBD1 matching 8 bases. Germline V gene lookup returns CDR1 SGHDT and CDR2 YYEEEE. V was clipped by 0 bases and J by 6 bases; unmatched bases: 5. This CDR3 comprises 14 residues. In DNA form, the CDR3 reads TGTGCCAGCAGCTTGGGGGACAGGTCCATCGAGCAGTACTTC. It encodes CASSLGDRSIEQYF.

The rearrangement links TRBV19 to TRBJ2-7; D possibly corresponds to TRBD2 (5 bases). This CDR3 has 17 amino acids. Trimming left V 3 bases short and J 0 bases short, with 18 bases between. CDR1 and CDR2 (germline): LNHDA, SQIVND (reference sequence). As DNA, the CDR3 is TGTGCCAGTAGTATTCACACCAGCGGTCTAAGCTCCTACGAGCAGTACTTC. The encoded protein is CASSIHTSGLSSYEQYF.

The chain employs TRBV10-2 and TRBJ2-3; 11 nucleotides align to TRBD2. This CDR3 has 14 amino acids. The germline gives CDR1 WSHSY, CDR2 SAAADI. Germline trimming cut 7 bases from V and 7 bases from J; bases unmatched to any gene: 7. CDR3 bases: TGCGCCAGCACCCCGCTAGCGGGGGGAAATACGCAGTATTTT. Translation gives CASTPLAGGNTQYF.

V gene TRBV10-1 combines with J gene TRBJ2-3; TRBD1 matches 9 bases. The length of the CDR3 is 14 residues. Unmatched junction bases numbered 4, after V lost 2 bases and J lost 7 bases. The V gene's germline CDR1 is WNHNN and CDR2 SYGVQD (reference sequence). CDR3 amino acids: CASSEDRGVHTQYF. Written as DNA, the CDR3 is TGCGCCAGCAGTGAGGACAGGGGGGTTCATACGCAGTATTTT.

The genes are TRBV30 and TRBJ2-5; unclear D gene. The V gene's germline CDR1 is GTSNPN and CDR2 SVGIG (reference sequence). CDR3 length equals 11 residues. The germline V and J ends were trimmed by 2 bases and 2 bases, with 3 bases remaining between them. CDR3 protein: CAWSTQETQYF. In DNA, the CDR3 is TGTGCCTGGAGTACTCAAGAGACCCAGTACTTC.

This chain joins TRBV19 and TRBJ2-5; D perhaps matches TRBD1 (5 bases). Trimming took 5 bases from V and 7 from J, leaving 20 bases between them. Germline loops: CDR1 LNHDA, CDR2 SQIVND (reference sequence). The CDR3 sequence is 15 residues long. Written as DNA, the CDR3 is TGTGCCAGTAGTGAGACAGTGACCCGTCGTGGGACCCAGTACTTC. This translates into CASSETVTRRGTQYF.

The chain links TRBV30 to TRBJ1-2; TRBD1 is a possible D gene (6 bases). The V gene lost 6 bases and the J gene lost 4 bases, with 6 bases spanning the gap. Looked up from germline, CDR1 is GTSNPN and CDR2 is SVGIG (reference sequence). CDR3 length: 10 amino acids. For the CDR3, the DNA is TGTGCCTGCAGGGGCTATGGCTACACCTTC. It specifies CACRGYGYTF.

In this sample, this clone turned up a few times. J is TRBJ1-5 and V is TRBV2, with TRBD1 as a possible D gene (6 bases). This CDR3 has 14 residues. CDR1 SNHLY and CDR2 FYNNEI come from the germline V gene. The V and J ends lost 1 base and 7 bases respectively, with 11 bases between them. The chain's CDR3 is CASSEVMGAQPQHF. In nucleotides, the CDR3 is TGTGCCAGCAGTGAAGTTATGGGGGCCCAGCCCCAGCATTTT. Based on the CDR3 plus reference TRBV2 and TRBJ1-5, the full variable domain is EPEVTQTPSHQVTQMGQEVILRCVPISNHLYFYWYRQILGQKVEFLVSFYNNEISEKSEIFDDQFSVERPDGSNFTLKIRSTKLEDSAMYFCASSEVMGAQPQHFGDGTRLSIL.

This sequence joins TRBV7-9 and TRBJ2-2; D gene unclear. The CDR3 length is 16 residues. Germline V gene sequence: CDR1 SEHNR, CDR2 FQNEAQ (reference sequence). The V end was cut by 8 bases, the J end by 0 bases, with 16 bases between. The CDR3 protein is CASGRLAGANTGELFF. As DNA, the CDR3 is TGTGCCAGCGGTAGATTAGCCGGCGCGAACACCGGGGAGCTGTTTTTT.

This chain connects TRBV2 to TRBJ1-5; 10 bases map to TRBD1. Trimming cost V 5 bases and J 1 base; bases outside gene matches: 2. This CDR3 region has 15 residues. The germline V gene encodes CDR1 SNHLY and CDR2 FYNNEI. CDR3 loop: CASSRDRGSNQPQHF. DNA of the CDR3: TGTGCCAGCAGTAGGGACAGGGGAAGCAATCAGCCCCAGCATTTT.

The chain joins TRBV5-6 to TRBJ1-2, with D tentatively TRBD1 (5 bases). Between the trimmed V and J ends, which lost 5 bases and 4 bases, there was a span of 18 bases. CDR1 and CDR2 from the germline V gene are SGHDT and YYEEEE. The CDR3 contains 15 residues. The CDR3 loop is CASRNIRVGGYGYTF. The CDR3 region has the DNA TGTGCCAGCAGGAATATCAGGGTCGGGGGCTATGGCTACACCTTC.

V and J are TRBV5-1 and TRBJ1-1; D is ambiguous. V was cut by 1 base and J by 5 bases, with 9 bases left in between. Germline CDR1 SGHRS, CDR2 YFSETQ. CDR3 length: 13 amino acids. The CDR3 DNA reads as TGCGCCAGCAGCTTGCCCATGCGTACTGAAGCTTTCTTT. It encodes CASSLPMRTEAFF.

The V gene is TRBV20-1, the J gene TRBJ2-3, with TRBD2 as a possible D gene (5 bases). The CDR3 spans 11 residues. V lost 6 bases to trimming and J lost 6 bases, with 10 bases between them. The germline V gene has CDR1 DFQATT and CDR2 SNEGSKA (reference sequence). The CDR3 DNA follows: TGCAGTGCAAGGACTGCCGATACGCAGTATTTT. Translating gives CSARTADTQYF.